These T cell receptor beta chains were read from a single sample in a study of tissue T cells after allogeneic stem cell transplantation. Here immunoSEQ multiplex PCR was the method, and the copy in TCRdb shows in-frame clones only, minus some. The repertoire has roughly 25,000 clones, around 67% of them found once; the top ten carry less than 10%. Sequenced here: tissue from the ileum, sampled at autopsy. These receptors came from an older female donor with lung cancer. The CDR3 runs from the conserved cysteine through the conserved F or W. D genes are given only for firm matches. Clone size is given for some rows only: seen once, a few or many times, or a class if the clone is expanded.

CDR3 protein,CDR3 DNA,V gene,D gene,J gene,clone size
CASRYQGAAGNTIYF,TGTGCCAGCAGATATCAGGGGGCTGCTGGAAACACCATATATTTT,TRBV2,TRBD1,TRBJ1-3,.
CASSVRGRTDTQYF,TGTGCCAGCAGCGTGAGGGGTCGCACAGATACGCAGTATTTT,TRBV9,.,TRBJ2-3,.
CASSLLGGRNNSPLHF,TGTGCCAGCAGTTTATTGGGGGGCCGGAATAATTCACCCCTCCACTTT,TRBV27,.,TRBJ1-6,.
CASTLPGGPGDTQYF,TGTGCCAGCACTCTCCCCGGGGGGCCAGGAGATACGCAGTATTTT,TRBV7-9,.,TRBJ2-3,few
CASSPLGAGGSYNEQFF,TGTGCCAGCAGTCCTCTGGGAGCGGGGGGGTCCTACAATGAGCAGTTCTTC,TRBV6-6,TRBD2,TRBJ2-1,few
CASAAGNYGYTF,TGTGCCAGCGCTGCAGGGAACTATGGCTACACCTTC,TRBV6-5,.,TRBJ1-2,.
CASSYIQGWGTDTQYF,TGTGCCAGCAGCTACATTCAAGGGTGGGGCACAGATACGCAGTATTTT,TRBV7-9,.,TRBJ2-3,.
CASSQESGGGTDTQYF,TGTGCCAGCAGCCAAGAATCCGGGGGCGGCACAGATACGCAGTATTTT,TRBV4-2,.,TRBJ2-3,few
CASSPGVGQPQHF,TGTGCCAGCTCACCGGGGGTAGGGCAGCCCCAGCATTTT,TRBV18,.,TRBJ1-5,.
CASSQEQISGNTIYF,TGTGCCAGTAGTCAGGAGCAGATCTCTGGAAACACCATATATTTT,TRBV19,.,TRBJ1-3,.
CASSPTGWNTEAFF,TGTGCCAGCTCACCAACAGGGTGGAACACTGAAGCTTTCTTT,TRBV18,.,TRBJ1-1,.
CSVEDPTARTEAFF,TGCAGCGTTGAAGACCCGACAGCTCGGACTGAAGCTTTCTTT,TRBV29-1,.,TRBJ1-1,.
CASGWAGTGELFF,TGTGCTAGTGGTTGGGCGGGCACCGGGGAGCTGTTTTTT,TRBV12-5,.,TRBJ2-2,.
CASTQAGGNTIYF,TGCGCCAGCACCCAAGCCGGGGGAAACACCATATATTTT,TRBV5-1,.,TRBJ1-3,.
CASSQGERGYTF,TGTGCCAGCAGCCAAGGGGAAAGAGGCTACACCTTC,TRBV4-2,.,TRBJ1-2,.
CASSWTGTSNEQFF,TGTGCCAGCAGTTGGACCGGGACTAGCAATGAGCAGTTCTTC,TRBV5-5,TRBD2,TRBJ2-1,once
CASSLRRGQETQYF,TGTGCCAGCAGCTTAAGAAGGGGCCAAGAGACCCAGTACTTC,TRBV11-2,.,TRBJ2-5,once
CASSQNPRQGLSAFF,TGCGCCAGCAGCCAGAACCCCCGACAGGGCCTTTCAGCTTTCTTT,TRBV4-3,TRBD1,TRBJ1-1,.
CASRTTRPYEQYF,TGTGCCAGCAGGACGACCAGGCCCTACGAGCAGTACTTC,TRBV28,.,TRBJ2-7,.
CASSPLGTGGRETQYF,TGTGCCAGCTCACCACTCGGGACAGGGGGAAGAGAGACCCAGTACTTC,TRBV18,TRBD1,TRBJ2-5,.
CASSVNVGVETQYF,TGTGCCAGCAGCGTCAACGTGGGGGTTGAGACCCAGTACTTC,TRBV9,.,TRBJ2-5,.
CASSLWSGSGYEQYF,TGCGCCAGCAGCTTGTGGTCCGGGAGTGGATACGAGCAGTACTTC,TRBV5-1,.,TRBJ2-7,.
CASRESGGTGNEQFF,TGTGCCAGTAGGGAAAGCGGGGGAACCGGGAATGAGCAGTTCTTC,TRBV19,TRBD2,TRBJ2-1,.
CASSFHRQSSYNEQFF,TGTGCCAGCAGCTTCCACAGGCAAAGCTCCTACAATGAGCAGTTCTTC,TRBV7-8,.,TRBJ2-1,.
CASSKQWNTEAFF,TGTGCCAGCAGCAAACAGTGGAACACTGAAGCTTTCTTT,TRBV28,.,TRBJ1-1,.
CAWSTGGYEQYF,TGTGCCTGGAGTACGGGTGGTTACGAGCAGTACTTC,TRBV30,.,TRBJ2-7,.
CSAGDYRQFF,TGCAGCGCCGGGGACTACCGGCAGTTCTTC,TRBV29-1,TRBD2,TRBJ2-1,few
CASERSARQSRANVLTF,TGTGCCAGCGAGCGAAGCGCCAGACAAAGTCGGGCCAACGTCCTGACTTTC,TRBV5-4,.,TRBJ2-6,.
CASSVGGRGVYGYTF,TGTGCCAGCAGCGTCGGGGGGCGCGGGGTCTATGGCTACACCTTC,TRBV5-4,.,TRBJ1-2,.
CASSPEGGISNQPQHF,TGTGCCAGCAGCCCCGAAGGGGGTATAAGCAATCAGCCCCAGCATTTT,TRBV7-6,.,TRBJ1-5,.
CASSPGAVGEKLFF,TGTGCCAGCTCACCAGGGGCGGTGGGTGAAAAACTGTTTTTT,TRBV18,.,TRBJ1-4,.
CASSDPGVTDTQYF,TGTGCCAGTAGTGATCCAGGGGTAACGGATACGCAGTATTTT,TRBV19,.,TRBJ2-3,once
CAVAGAGGDNEQFF,TGTGCCGTAGCGGGAGCAGGGGGGGACAATGAGCAGTTCTTC,TRBV6-5,TRBD2,TRBJ2-1,once
CATRQGSSGNTIYF,TGTGCCACTCGACAGGGCAGCTCTGGAAACACCATATATTTT,TRBV30,TRBD1,TRBJ1-3,.
CASSLAREKLFF,TGTGCCAGCAGCTTGGCACGGGAAAAACTGTTTTTT,TRBV5-8,.,TRBJ1-4,.
CASSLGGTGGEQYF,TGTGCCAGCAGCTTGGGAGGGACAGGGGGCGAGCAGTACTTC,TRBV5-6,TRBD1,TRBJ2-7,.
CASSSLGVTSTGELFF,TGCGCCAGCAGCTCTTTGGGGGTCACGAGCACCGGGGAGCTGTTTTTT,TRBV5-1,.,TRBJ2-2,few
CASSKDRSSYNSPLHF,TGTGCCAGCTCGAAGGACAGGAGCTCCTATAATTCACCCCTCCACTTT,TRBV18,TRBD1,TRBJ1-6,.
CASSSAIGPSGANVLTF,TGCGCCAGCAGCTCCGCCATCGGCCCCTCTGGGGCCAACGTCCTGACTTTC,TRBV5-1,.,TRBJ2-6,.
CASSKDYAGNTGELFF,TGTGCCAGCAGCAAAGACTACGCGGGCAACACCGGGGAGCTGTTTTTT,TRBV21-1,.,TRBJ2-2,.
CASSADSRETQYF,TGTGCCAGCAGTGCCGATAGTCGGGAGACCCAGTACTTC,TRBV2,.,TRBJ2-5,few